One sample yielded the 16 T cell receptor beta chains listed below, sequenced in a study of T cell clones after liver transplantation. TCRdb's copy holds only in-frame clones and misses some; the assay was immunoSEQ multiplex PCR. The data show roughly 100,000 clones, with about 86% seen just once and around 3% held by the top ten. Here the sequenced sample was CD4+ T cells from blood, taken around 44 months after liver transplant. Receptors were obtained from a human patient who received a liver transplant. Some T cells may be graft donor cells.

V is TRBV6-4 and J is TRBJ1-1; D is unclear. V was shortened by 3 bases and J by 1 base, with 9 bases between the two germline ends. Germline values: CDR1 MRHNA, CDR2 SNTAGT. The CDR3 is 14 amino acids. The DNA for the CDR3 is TGTGCCAGCAGTGATCCCCAGGAGAACACTGAAGCTTTCTTT. Residues: CASSDPQENTEAFF.

This clone was seen a handful of times. This chain uses TRBV13 with TRBJ2-5; 8 bases match TRBD1. The junction had 4 bases not matched to a gene; V was cut back by 2 bases and J by 5 bases. The CDR3 is 14 amino acids. The V gene's germline CDR1 is PRHDT and CDR2 FYEKMQ (reference sequence). CDR3 bases: TGTGCCAGCAGCTTAAACAGGGGGAGGGAGACCCAGTACTTC. It is translated as CASSLNRGRETQYF.

The rearrangement uses TRBV19 and TRBJ1-2; possible D gene TRBD1, 5 bases. This CDR3 spans 15 amino acids. Trimming stripped 1 base from V and 7 bases from J, with 16 bases between. From germline, CDR1 is LNHDA and CDR2 SQIVND (reference sequence). This chain's CDR3 is CASSIAGQGMAGYTF. As DNA, the CDR3 is TGTGCCAGTAGTATAGCCGGGCAGGGCATGGCTGGCTACACCTTC.

Note on this clone: At one boundary the junction diverges from the germline segment, which might be a read error. The chain has TRBV5-1 and TRBJ2-5, with D unclear. The CDR3 sequence is 14 residues long. The germline V gene encodes CDR1 SGHRS and CDR2 YFSETQ. CDR3 protein: CTSSLIWGSETQYF. CDR3 bases: TGCACCAGCAGCTTAATATGGGGTTCAGAGACCCAGTACTTC.

The V gene is TRBV2, the J gene TRBJ1-5; 7 bases fit TRBD1. The CDR3 length is 15 residues. Per the germline V gene, CDR1 is SNHLY and CDR2 is FYNNEI. V was pared by 6 bases and J by 7 bases, with 12 bases of the junction left unmatched. The CDR3 region has the DNA TGTGCCAGCAGCCGACAGGGAATCCCCTCCCAGCCCCAGCATTTT. It codes for CASSRQGIPSQPQHF.

The rearrangement links TRBV5-1 to TRBJ1-6; TRBD1 agrees at 12 bases. CDR3 length equals 16 residues. The V segment lost 4 bases and the J segment 14 bases; nucleotides outside the gene matches: 13. CDR1 and CDR2 from the germline V gene are SGHRS and YFSETQ. This chain's CDR3 is CASSAGTGGEVRSLHF. The CDR3 nucleotides read TGCGCCAGCAGCGCCGGGACAGGGGGCGAAGTTAGATCCCTCCACTTT.

The chain carries TRBV27 and TRBJ1-2; possible D gene TRBD1, 6 bases. Per germline, CDR1 MNHEY and CDR2 SMNVEV (reference sequence). Trimming pared 3 bases from V and 2 bases from J, leaving 22 bases between. This CDR3 contains 18 residues. CDR3: CASSFLGQGEQGNYGYTF. CDR3 DNA sequence: TGTGCCAGCAGTTTTCTTGGTCAGGGCGAACAGGGAAACTATGGCTACACCTTC.

This chain uses TRBV7-2 with TRBJ2-3, with 7 bases identical to TRBD1. V shed 5 bases, J shed 1 base, and the junction held 12 bases outside the gene matches. The CDR3 contains 17 residues. The germline CDR1 and CDR2 sequences are SGHTA and FQGNSA. The CDR3 coding sequence is TGTGCCAGCAGCCTATCGACAGGGAATGGGGGCACAGATACGCAGTATTTT. Translating it yields CASSLSTGNGGTDTQYF.

J is TRBJ2-6 and V is TRBV2; 7 bases fit TRBD1. Germline CDR1 and CDR2: SNHLY and FYNNEI. The CDR3 is 15 residues long. J gave up 2 bases and V 9 bases, and 7 bases lay outside the gene matches. This CDR3 reads CARDTGDTGANVLTF. The CDR3 nucleotides are TGTGCCAGGGATACAGGGGACACTGGGGCCAACGTCCTGACTTTC.

The V and J genes are TRBV27 and TRBJ2-1; TRBD1 agrees at 10 bases. Germline V gene lookup returns CDR1 MNHEY and CDR2 SMNVEV (reference sequence). This CDR3 has 15 residues. Trimming at V came to 6 bases and at J to 2 bases, leaving 4 bases not matched to a gene. For the CDR3, the DNA is TGTGCCAGCAGCCTCGACAGGGGGCCCTACAATGAGCAGTTCTTC. This sequence encodes CASSLDRGPYNEQFF.

The V gene is TRBV5-1, the J gene TRBJ1-2; possible D gene TRBD1, 6 bases. With 4 bases removed from V and 2 bases from J, the gap between germline ends came to 12 bases. The CDR3 loop spans 14 amino acids. In germline, CDR1 is SGHRS, CDR2 YFSETQ. The CDR3 DNA sequence: TGCGCCAGCAGCCCGGACAGAATAAACTATGGCTACACCTTC. Translating it yields CASSPDRINYGYTF. The full variable domain, its missing parts supplied by reference TRBV5-1 and TRBJ1-2, is KAGVTQTPRYLIKTRGQQVTLSCSPISGHRSVSWYQQTPGQGLQFLFEYFSETQRNKGNFPGRFSGRQFSNSRSEMNVSTLELGDSALYLCASSPDRINYGYTFGSGTRLTVV.

J is TRBJ2-1 and V is TRBV5-4; 13 bases line up with TRBD2. CDR1 SGHNT and CDR2 YYREEE come from the germline V gene (reference sequence). The CDR3 has 16 residues. The J segment lost 10 bases and the V segment lost 3 bases, leaving 10 bases of the junction unmatched. CDR3 nucleotides: TGTGCCAGCAGCTCTGCCGGGACTAGCGGGATCGGGGAGCAGTTCTTC. Protein: CASSSAGTSGIGEQFF.

The chain is built from TRBV7-6 and TRBJ2-5; 7 bases agree with TRBD1. Trimming cost V 2 bases and J 7 bases; bases outside gene matches: 7. Germline V gene sequence: CDR1 SGHVS, CDR2 FNYEAQ. This CDR3 region has 14 residues. The CDR3 loop reads CASSLPYRGRTQYF. The CDR3 nucleotides are TGTGCCAGCAGCTTACCTTACAGGGGCCGGACCCAGTACTTC. The full variable domain, completed using reference TRBV7-6 and TRBJ2-5, is GAGVSQSPRYKVTKRGQDVALRCDPISGHVSLYWYRQALGQGPEFLTYFNYEAQQDKSGLPNDRFSAERPEGSISTLTIQRTEQRDSAMYRCASSLPYRGRTQYFGPGTRLLVL.

V is TRBV4-1 and J is TRBJ2-1; tentative D call: TRBD2 (6 bases). This CDR3 has 16 amino acids. The germline CDR1 and CDR2 sequences are MGHRA and YSYEKL. The V end lost 1 base, the J end lost 9 bases, and 19 bases lay between the germline ends. CDR3 in DNA: TGCGCCAGCAGCCAAGTCGGGGGTCCCGCGGGAACTGAGCAGTTCTTC. Amino acid sequence: CASSQVGGPAGTEQFF.

This clone appeared once. V and J are TRBV7-3 and TRBJ2-7; 9 positions match TRBD1. The CDR3 covers 14 residues. Trimming at V came to 2 bases and at J to 2 bases, leaving 1 base not matched to a gene. The germline gives CDR1 SGHTA, CDR2 FQGTGA. In DNA form, the CDR3 reads TGTGCCAGCAGCTTAGGGACAGGGACCTACGAGCAGTACTTC. Translation gives CASSLGTGTYEQYF.

This clone appeared a single time. The genes are TRBV18 and TRBJ1-5, with 8 bases identical to TRBD1. CDR1 is KGHSH and CDR2 is LQKENI in the germline V gene. The CDR3 has 16 amino acids. V was clipped by 3 bases and J by 10 bases; unmatched bases: 14. CDR3 sequence (DNA): TGTGCCAGCTCACCCCCTGGGACAGGCAGACTGCGTCCCCAGCATTTT. Amino acid sequence: CASSPPGTGRLRPQHF. The variable domain in full, with the rest retrieved from reference TRBV18 and TRBJ1-5, is NAGVMQNPRHLVRRRGQEARLRCSPMKGHSHVYWYRQLPEEGLKFMVYLQKENIIDESGMPKERFSAEFPKEGPSILRIQQVVRGDSAAYFCASSPPGTGRLRPQHFGDGTRLSIL.